What follows describes a single TCR beta chain. Libraries were prepared by immunoSEQ multiplex PCR; TCRdb keeps only in-frame clonotypes and omits some of them. The table includes around 250,000 clones, around 90% detected once. These data originate in a study of blood T cell repertoires in COVID-19. Overall study context: Material from acute and convalescent COVID-19 was sourced from the United States, Italy and Spain.

The sequenced material came from peripheral blood. The receptor comes from a woman aged 60 to 75 with COVID-19, enrolled during active disease.

The CDR3 sequence: CASSIGTGTYEQYF. The CDR3, as DNA: TGTGCCAGTAGTATCGGGACAGGGACCTACGAGCAGTACTTC. This chain links TRBV19 with TRBJ2-7, with 9 bases that match TRBD1. Losses at the gene ends were 3 bases for V and 2 bases for J; bases not matched to a gene: 2. This CDR3 has 14 residues. Germline CDR1 reads LNHDA; CDR2 reads SQIVND (reference sequence).